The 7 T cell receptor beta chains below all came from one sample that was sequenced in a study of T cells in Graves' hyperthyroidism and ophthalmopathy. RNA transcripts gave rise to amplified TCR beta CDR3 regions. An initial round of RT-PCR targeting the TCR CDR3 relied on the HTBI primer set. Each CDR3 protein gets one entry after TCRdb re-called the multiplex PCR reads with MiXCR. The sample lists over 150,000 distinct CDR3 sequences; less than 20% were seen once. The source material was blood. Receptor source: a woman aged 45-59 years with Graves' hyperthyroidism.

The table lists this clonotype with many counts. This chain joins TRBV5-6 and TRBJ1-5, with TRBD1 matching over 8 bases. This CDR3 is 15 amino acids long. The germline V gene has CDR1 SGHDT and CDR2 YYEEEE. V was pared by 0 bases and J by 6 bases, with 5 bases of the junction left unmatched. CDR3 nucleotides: TGTGCCAGCAGCTTGGGCAGGGGGCGGACTCAGCCCCAGCATTTT. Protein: CASSLGRGRTQPQHF.

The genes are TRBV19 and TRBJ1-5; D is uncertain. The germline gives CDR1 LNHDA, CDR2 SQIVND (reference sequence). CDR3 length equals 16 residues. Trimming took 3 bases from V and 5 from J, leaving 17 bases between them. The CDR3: CASSIGFGKRYQPQHF. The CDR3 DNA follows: TGTGCCAGTAGTATTGGTTTTGGGAAGAGGTATCAGCCCCAGCATTTT.

The CDR3 DNA is TGTGCCAGTAGTACCACGACAGGGTGGGAGACCCAGTACTTC. Its translation: CASSTTTGWETQYF. The rearrangement joins TRBV19 to TRBJ2-5; 7 bases agree with TRBD1. Trimming cost V 4 bases and J 5 bases; bases outside gene matches: 7. CDR3 size: 14 residues. Germline-derived CDR1 and CDR2 are LNHDA and SQIVND (reference sequence).

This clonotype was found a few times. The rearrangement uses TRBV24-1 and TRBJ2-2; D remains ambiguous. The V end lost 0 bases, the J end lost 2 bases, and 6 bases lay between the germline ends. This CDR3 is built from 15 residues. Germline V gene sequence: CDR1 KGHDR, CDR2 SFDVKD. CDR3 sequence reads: CATSDLSQNTGELFF. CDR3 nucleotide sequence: TGTGCCACCAGTGATTTGTCTCAAAACACCGGGGAGCTGTTTTTT.

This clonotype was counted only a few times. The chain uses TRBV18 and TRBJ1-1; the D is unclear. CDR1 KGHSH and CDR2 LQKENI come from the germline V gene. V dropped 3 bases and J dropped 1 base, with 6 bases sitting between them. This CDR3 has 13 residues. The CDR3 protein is CASSPQPNTEAFF. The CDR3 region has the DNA TGTGCCAGCTCACCTCAGCCGAACACTGAAGCTTTCTTT.

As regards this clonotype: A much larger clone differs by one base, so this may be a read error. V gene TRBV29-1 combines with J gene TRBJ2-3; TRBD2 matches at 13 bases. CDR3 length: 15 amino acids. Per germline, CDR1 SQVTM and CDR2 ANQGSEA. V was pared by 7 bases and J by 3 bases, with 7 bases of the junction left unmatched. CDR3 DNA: TGCAGCGCTGACGGGACTAGCGGGACTACAGATACGCAGTATTTT. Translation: CSADGTSGTTDTQYF.

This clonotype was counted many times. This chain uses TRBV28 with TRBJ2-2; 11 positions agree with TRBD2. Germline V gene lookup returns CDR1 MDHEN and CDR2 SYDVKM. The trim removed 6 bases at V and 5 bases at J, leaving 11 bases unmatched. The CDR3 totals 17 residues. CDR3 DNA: TGTGCCAGCAGGTGGACCGGACTAGCGGGTAGAACCGGGGAGCTGTTTTTT. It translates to CASRWTGLAGRTGELFF.